The 31 T cell receptor beta chains below come from one sample, sequenced in a study of a mutant IDH1 vaccine in newly diagnosed glioma. Noted time point: baseline, week 1 (first vaccination visit). The treatment is: pre-vaccination baseline after standard-of-care therapy. Only in-frame clones appear in the TCRdb table, and some are missing; sequencing was by immunoSEQ multiplex PCR. Here the sample spans under 65,000 clones, roughly 80% being singletons. This specimen consisted of PBMCs, obtained from a glioma patient treated with radiotherapy, temozolomide or both. The receptors here all came from a woman aged 40 to 49 with glioma.

This chain links TRBV30 with TRBJ1-2; D call uncertain. Germline values: CDR1 GTSNPN, CDR2 SVGIG (reference sequence). The length of the CDR3 is 11 residues. Trimming removed 0 bases at V and 4 bases at J, with 3 bases between. The CDR3 here is CAWSVRYGYTF. CDR3 DNA: TGTGCCTGGAGTGTGCGCTATGGCTACACCTTC.

The sample holds one count of this clone. This chain uses TRBV11-2 with TRBJ2-5; D is ambiguous. Germline V CDR1 and CDR2: SGHAT, FQNNGV. The V gene lost 1 base and the J gene lost 4 bases, with 7 bases spanning the gap. The CDR3 has 13 residues. The CDR3 DNA reads as TGTGCCAGCAGCTTAGCCGTGGGAGAGACCCAGTACTTC. This encodes CASSLAVGETQYF.

This clone appeared a few times. The chain links TRBV6-6 to TRBJ2-3; D is perhaps TRBD1 (7 bases). The germline V gene has CDR1 MNHNY and CDR2 SVGAGI (reference sequence). This CDR3 is 15 amino acids long. V gave up 5 bases and J gave up 6 bases, with 18 bases separating them. The DNA of the CDR3 is TGTGCCAGCAGTCTCCGGCAGGGGGGCCTTGATACGCAGTATTTT. Protein product: CASSLRQGGLDTQYF.

This clone appeared a single time. The V call is TRBV4-1, the J call TRBJ2-7; D ambiguous. The CDR3 is 15 residues long. From germline, CDR1 is MGHRA and CDR2 YSYEKL. Trimming left V 1 base short and J 2 bases short, with 12 bases between. The CDR3 DNA is TGCGCCAGCAGCCAAGTTTACGGATTTACCTACGAGCAGTACTTC. As protein: CASSQVYGFTYEQYF.

The J gene is TRBJ2-1, the V gene TRBV2; no clear D. The CDR3 is 13 residues long. V lost 9 bases and J lost 7, with 16 bases in between. Germline lookup yields CDR1 SNHLY and CDR2 FYNNEI. The CDR3 is CASQSRVFNEQFF. The CDR3 region has the DNA TGTGCCAGTCAGTCTAGGGTCTTTAATGAGCAGTTCTTC.

The V call is TRBV29-1, the J call TRBJ2-3; no firm D call. CDR1 SQVTM and CDR2 ANQGSEA come from the germline V gene. The CDR3 is made up of 11 amino acids. Trimming cost V 3 bases and J 4 bases, with 5 bases left between them. In nucleotides, the CDR3 is TGCAGCGTTGAGGTTGCAGATACGCAGTATTTT. Translation: CSVEVADTQYF.

The rearrangement links TRBV2 to TRBJ1-2; TRBD1 might be the D (6 bases). In germline, CDR1 is SNHLY, CDR2 FYNNEI. Trimming pared 2 bases from V and 7 bases from J, leaving 14 bases between. There are 14 residues in the CDR3. CDR3 protein: CASSELRDTSGYTF. The DNA for the CDR3 is TGTGCCAGCAGTGAACTACGGGACACTTCTGGCTACACCTTC.

The gene calls are TRBV30 and TRBJ1-4, with D possibly being TRBD1 (6 bases). CDR1 is GTSNPN, CDR2 SVGIG, per germline (reference sequence). V lost 3 bases to trimming and J lost 7 bases, with 18 bases between them. This CDR3 region has 15 residues. CDR3 in DNA: TGTGCCTGGAGCGTACGAGGGGGGGCAGGTGAAAAACTGTTTTTT. The encoded protein is CAWSVRGGAGEKLFF. The full variable domain, its missing parts supplied by reference TRBV30 and TRBJ1-4, is SQTIHQWPATLVQPVGSPLSLECTVEGTSNPNLYWYRQAAGRGLQLLFYSVGIGQISSEVPQNLSASRPQDRQFILSSKKLLLSDSGFYLCAWSVRGGAGEKLFFGSGTQLSVL.

The chain recombines TRBV7-2 with TRBJ2-5, with 8 bases matching TRBD2. The V gene end was trimmed by 5 bases and the J gene end by 5 bases; junction bases not matched to a gene: 7. Germline loops: CDR1 SGHTA, CDR2 FQGNSA. The CDR3 consists of 14 residues. CDR3 DNA sequence: TGTGCCAGCAGCGACGGACTAGCTGGCGAGACCCAGTACTTC. It translates to CASSDGLAGETQYF.

The V call is TRBV2, the J call TRBJ2-5; 8 bases agree with TRBD2. V was clipped by 8 bases and J by 5 bases; unmatched bases: 7. This CDR3 spans 13 amino acids. CDR1 is SNHLY and CDR2 is FYNNEI in the germline V gene. The CDR3 loop reads CASLPGGYETQYF. CDR3 nucleotides: TGTGCCAGCCTCCCGGGGGGGTACGAGACCCAGTACTTC.

This clone was seen a few times. The chain joins TRBV6-1 to TRBJ1-1; D is unresolved. Germline V gene data show CDR1 as MNHNS and CDR2 as SASEGT. V shed 7 bases and J shed 3 bases, with 9 bases lying between them. The CDR3 spans 12 residues. CDR3: CASNNRHTEAFF. Here the CDR3 DNA reads TGTGCCAGCAATAACAGACACACTGAAGCTTTCTTT.

V usage is TRBV25-1 and J usage is TRBJ1-2, with 10 bases fitting TRBD1. Losses at the gene ends were 8 bases for V and 8 bases for J; bases not matched to a gene: 11. The CDR3 runs 14 residues. From germline, CDR1 is MGHDK and CDR2 SYGVNS. Here the CDR3 reads CASFSDRGMRGYTF. The CDR3 nucleotides read TGTGCCAGCTTTTCGGACAGGGGGATGAGGGGCTACACCTTC.

V gene TRBV29-1 combines with J gene TRBJ1-1, with TRBD1 identical over 8 bases. The CDR3 spans 12 residues. Trimming cost V 7 bases and J 1 base; bases outside gene matches: 2. CDR1 is SQVTM and CDR2 is ANQGSEA in the germline V gene. This CDR3 reads CSAGQGNTEAFF. CDR3 bases: TGCAGCGCCGGACAGGGGAACACTGAAGCTTTCTTT.

The gene calls are TRBV7-2 and TRBJ2-2; D may be TRBD2 (6 bases). CDR1 is SGHTA, CDR2 FQGNSA, per germline. CDR3 length: 15 residues. With 1 base removed from V and 6 bases from J, the gap between germline ends came to 12 bases. The chain's CDR3 is CASSLVRLDAGELFF. DNA for the CDR3: TGTGCCAGCAGCTTAGTTAGACTAGATGCCGGGGAGCTGTTTTTT.

This chain uses TRBV6-1 with TRBJ1-1; 9 bases align to TRBD1. With V trimmed by 2 bases and J by 0 bases, 7 bases remained unmatched. The CDR3 contains 17 residues. CDR1 is MNHNS, CDR2 SASEGT, per germline. CDR3 in amino acids: CASSEKDRGVMNTEAFF. The CDR3 DNA follows: TGTGCCAGCAGTGAAAAGGACAGGGGCGTTATGAACACTGAAGCTTTCTTT.

The chain recombines TRBV5-6 with TRBJ1-1, with D uncertain. Germline-derived CDR1 and CDR2 are SGHDT and YYEEEE. Trimming left V 1 base short and J 5 bases short, with 6 bases between. CDR3 length: 12 amino acids. The CDR3 region has the DNA TGTGCCAGCAGCTTGTGGAGGACTGAAGCTTTCTTT. Translated: CASSLWRTEAFF.

The chain couples TRBV20-1 to TRBJ2-3, with TRBD1 matching 7 bases. Per germline, CDR1 DFQATT and CDR2 SNEGSKA (reference sequence). This CDR3 comprises 11 residues. Trimming removed 7 bases from V and 3 bases from J; junction bases left unmatched: 1. The CDR3 spells CSGQGTDTQYF. In DNA, the CDR3 is TGCAGTGGACAGGGAACAGATACGCAGTATTTT.

CDR3 sequence reads: CATKGLEPRSNTGELFF. CDR3 DNA sequence: TGTGCCACCAAGGGATTAGAACCGAGGTCGAACACCGGGGAGCTGTTTTTT. This chain joins TRBV2 and TRBJ2-2; D is ambiguous. V shed 10 bases and J shed 0 bases, with 21 bases lying between them. The CDR3 runs to 17 residues. Germline values: CDR1 SNHLY, CDR2 FYNNEI.

Of note for this clone: This same CDR3 is encoded by further DNA sequences in the sample. The chain joins TRBV19 to TRBJ2-5; 10 bases are shared with TRBD2. This CDR3 comprises 12 residues. Germline-derived CDR1 and CDR2 are LNHDA and SQIVND (reference sequence). V dropped 8 bases and J dropped 4; count of bases not matched to a gene: 1. In DNA form, the CDR3 reads TGTGCCAGTCGACTAGCGGGAGAGACCCAGTACTTC. Its translation: CASRLAGETQYF.

The gene calls are TRBV14 and TRBJ1-1; D call uncertain. The CDR3 totals 14 residues. Trimming removed 4 bases from V and 11 bases from J, with 20 bases in between. CDR1 is SGHDN and CDR2 is FVKESK in the germline V gene. The CDR3 DNA sequence: TGTGCCAGCAGCCTCAGGTGGGTCCCGCGCTGGGCTTTCTTT. Its protein product is CASSLRWVPRWAFF.

V is TRBV5-4 and J is TRBJ1-3; D might be TRBD1 (5 bases). Trimming stripped 4 bases from V and 5 bases from J, with 16 bases between. This CDR3 spans 15 amino acids. Germline V CDR1 and CDR2: SGHNT, YYREEE (reference sequence). The CDR3 is CASSPGDSLRNTIYF. The CDR3 bases are TGTGCCAGCAGCCCAGGCGACAGCCTGAGAAACACCATATATTTT.

The gene calls are TRBV28 and TRBJ2-7; 9 nucleotides align to TRBD1. Germline V gene data show CDR1 as MDHEN and CDR2 as SYDVKM. This CDR3 is built from 17 residues. The V gene end was trimmed by 6 bases and the J gene end by 3 bases; junction bases not matched to a gene: 15. CDR3 nucleotides: TGTGCCAGCAGCGTTACCACAGGGGGCGCCGGGTTCTACGAGCAGTACTTC. Translation gives CASSVTTGGAGFYEQYF.

The chain is built from TRBV27 and TRBJ1-6; D might be TRBD1 (5 bases). The germline V and J ends were trimmed by 4 bases and 7 bases, with 20 bases remaining between them. The CDR3 has 17 residues. CDR1 is MNHEY and CDR2 is SMNVEV in the germline V gene (reference sequence). CDR3 coding DNA: TGTGCCAGCAGTTCGCCGACCCCCGGGGAGGGGAATTCACCCCTCCACTTT. Its translation is CASSSPTPGEGNSPLHF.

The chain couples TRBV14 to TRBJ1-4, with TRBD1 matching 7 bases. The CDR3 is 17 amino acids. CDR1 is SGHDN, CDR2 FVKESK, per germline. V lost 0 bases to trimming and J lost 7 bases; unmatched junction nucleotides: 11. CDR3 sequence (DNA): TGTGCCAGCAGCCAAGACGGTTCGACAGGGAGGAGTGAAAAACTGTTTTTT. Amino acid sequence: CASSQDGSTGRSEKLFF.

V gene TRBV5-5 combines with J gene TRBJ2-7, with TRBD1 matching 8 bases. The CDR3 covers 14 residues. The trim removed 3 bases at V and 3 bases at J, leaving 5 bases unmatched. Germline CDR1 reads SGHKS; CDR2 reads YYEKEE (reference sequence). The CDR3 sequence: CASSSDRGSYEQYF. The CDR3 DNA sequence: TGTGCCAGCAGCTCCGACAGGGGAAGCTACGAGCAGTACTTC.

This clone was seen a single time. This chain links TRBV15 with TRBJ2-5; D is ambiguous. Trimming left V 0 bases short and J 0 bases short, with 2 bases between. The CDR3 loop spans 13 amino acids. CDR1 and CDR2 (germline): LNHNV, YYDKDF (reference sequence). CDR3 in amino acids: CATSRDYQETQYF. CDR3 sequence (DNA): TGTGCCACCAGCAGAGATTACCAAGAGACCCAGTACTTC.

The chain joins TRBV13 to TRBJ2-3; no reliable D call. The CDR3 contains 14 residues. Germline V gene data show CDR1 as PRHDT and CDR2 as FYEKMQ (reference sequence). V was clipped by 0 bases and J by 8 bases, with 12 bases between them. CDR3 sequence: CASSLGTATGTQYF. The CDR3 DNA follows: TGTGCCAGCAGCTTAGGCACAGCGACGGGTACGCAGTATTTT.

This sequence joins TRBV5-6 and TRBJ2-5; perhaps TRBD1 as D (6 bases). This CDR3 has 16 amino acids. V was shortened by 4 bases and J by 0 bases, with 16 bases between the two germline ends. The germline gives CDR1 SGHDT, CDR2 YYEEEE. For the CDR3, the DNA is TGTGCCAGCAGCCCCGCAGGGGACCCGTACCAAGAGACCCAGTACTTC. Translating gives CASSPAGDPYQETQYF.

The J gene is TRBJ1-1, the V gene TRBV5-6; D uncertain. The length of the CDR3 is 13 residues. Germline V gene lookup returns CDR1 SGHDT and CDR2 YYEEEE. The V gene lost 6 bases and the J gene lost 4 bases, with 13 bases spanning the gap. The CDR3 reads CASIRRSGTEAFF. The CDR3 region has the DNA TGTGCCAGCATAAGGAGAAGTGGCACTGAAGCTTTCTTT.

This sequence joins TRBV2 and TRBJ1-2; 8 nucleotides match TRBD1. Germline V gives CDR1 SNHLY, CDR2 FYNNEI. The CDR3 length is 13 residues. The junction had 6 bases not matched to a gene; V was cut back by 4 bases and J by 8 bases. CDR3 sequence reads: CASSGTGILGYTF. CDR3 DNA: TGTGCCAGCAGTGGGACAGGGATTTTGGGCTACACCTTC.

This chain uses TRBV25-1 with TRBJ2-7, with 7 bases lining up with TRBD1. CDR3 length equals 13 residues. The germline V gene has CDR1 MGHDK and CDR2 SYGVNS. J lost 0 bases, V lost 6 bases, and 2 bases had no gene match. The DNA of the CDR3 is TGTGCCAGCAGGGGACAGATCTCCTACGAGCAGTACTTC. This gives the protein CASRGQISYEQYF.